This is a list of T cell receptor beta chains from one sample in a study of identical twins. TCRdb reanalysed the 5' RACE reads using MiXCR and keeps one entry per CDR3 protein. The table records about 810,000 distinct CDR3 sequences, about 12% of them present only once. These data were also filed under a second study, of yellow fever vaccine responses in identical twins.

The specimen was PBMCs. The receptors shown here come from a woman aged 18 to 35 in good health. Both conserved end residues are part of each CDR3. The D gene is left open where the match is weak. Rows give clone size only sometimes, using once, few, many, or a class for an expanded clone.

d_call	clone_size	v_call	j_call	cdr3_aa	cdr3_nt
TRBD1	many	TRBV29-1	TRBJ2-3	CSAGPGQGTFSTDTQYF	TGCAGCGCGGGACCTGGACAGGGAACGTTCAGCACAGATACGCAGTATTTT
-	few	TRBV4-1	TRBJ2-5	CASSFQGMGFQETQYF	TGCGCCAGCAGCTTTCAGGGGATGGGTTTTCAAGAGACCCAGTACTTC
-	few	TRBV20-1	TRBJ2-1	CSASSSYNEQFF	TGCAGTGCAAGCAGTTCCTACAATGAGCAGTTCTTC
-	few	TRBV12-5	TRBJ2-2	CASGLFPGWWTGELFF	TGTGCTAGTGGTTTGTTCCCAGGGTGGTGGACCGGGGAGCTGTTTTTT
-	many	TRBV5-6	TRBJ1-2	CASSLAYGNYGYTF	TGTGCCAGCAGCTTGGCCTACGGAAACTATGGCTACACCTTC
-	few	TRBV6-1	TRBJ2-1	CASSEEGGTSYNEQFF	TGTGCCAGCAGTGAAGAGGGGGGCACATCCTACAATGAGCAGTTCTTC
-	few	TRBV14	TRBJ1-1	CASSQEPRGWLNTEAFF	TGTGCCAGCAGCCAAGAACCCAGGGGTTGGTTGAACACTGAAGCTTTCTTT
-	-	TRBV12-3/TRBV12-4	TRBJ1-1	CASSLGAKNTEAFF	TGTGCCAGCAGTCTGGGGGCTAAGAACACTGAAGCTTTCTTT
TRBD1	many	TRBV6-1	TRBJ2-1	CASRRDRGPNEQFF	TGTGCCAGCAGACGGGACAGGGGGCCCAATGAGCAGTTCTTC
-	-	TRBV5-5	TRBJ2-5	CASSLRGYGETQYF	TGTGCCAGCAGCTTGAGAGGGTACGGAGAGACCCAGTACTTC
-	-	TRBV28	TRBJ2-7	CASTTRGAYSYEQYF	TGTGCCAGCACTACCCGGGGGGCCTACTCCTACGAGCAGTACTTC
-	few	TRBV6-5	TRBJ1-2	CASLTSGSGYTF	TGTGCCAGCCTAACCTCGGGGAGTGGCTACACCTTC
TRBD2	-	TRBV12-3/TRBV12-4	TRBJ2-1	CASSLGSGRALGYNEQFF	TGTGCCAGCAGTTTAGGTAGCGGGAGGGCCTTAGGCTACAATGAGCAGTTCTTC
TRBD2	many	TRBV7-9	TRBJ2-1	CASSYAASGSYNEQFF	TGTGCCAGCAGCTACGCGGCTAGCGGATCCTACAATGAGCAGTTCTTC
-	few	TRBV7-9	TRBJ2-1	CASSLVGERYNEQFF	TGTGCCAGCAGCTTAGTTGGGGAACGCTACAATGAGCAGTTCTTC
-	few	TRBV9	TRBJ2-5	CASSVLGLEETQYF	TGTGCCAGCAGCGTATTAGGACTTGAGGAGACCCAGTACTTC
-	many	TRBV5-1	TRBJ2-3	CASSLRSGTDTQYF	TGCGCCAGCAGCTTGCGGTCAGGGACGGATACGCAGTATTTT
TRBD2	few	TRBV5-1	TRBJ2-7	CASSPRGGFGQIHEQYF	TGCGCCAGCAGCCCACGGGGGGGGTTCGGACAGATCCACGAGCAGTACTTC
TRBD2	few	TRBV4-1	TRBJ2-7	CASSQDIPRGASGDRRRSSYEQYF	TGCGCCAGCAGCCAAGATATTCCCCGCGGCGCTAGCGGGGACCGCCGCCGTAGCTCCTACGAGCAGTACTTC
TRBD2	few	TRBV12-3/TRBV12-4	TRBJ2-1	CASSSPTGTSVYNEQFF	TGTGCCAGCAGTTCCCCTACCGGGACTAGCGTTTACAATGAGCAGTTCTTC
-	many	TRBV5-1	TRBJ2-7	CASRLDSYEQYF	TGCGCCAGCAGGCTAGATTCCTACGAGCAGTACTTC
TRBD2	few	TRBV29-1	TRBJ2-1	CSVEMRLADRQFF	TGCAGCGTTGAAATGAGACTAGCGGACCGCCAGTTCTTC
TRBD2	few	TRBV20-1	TRBJ2-1	CSARDNGREGTSGTGEQFF	TGCAGTGCTAGAGATAACGGCAGGGAAGGTACTAGCGGGACCGGGGAGCAGTTCTTC
-	once	TRBV7-9	TRBJ2-1	CASSLGQGVVNNEQFF	TGTGCCAGCAGCTTAGGGCAGGGTGTGGTGAACAATGAGCAGTTCTTC
TRBD1	few	TRBV12-3/TRBV12-4	TRBJ1-1	CASSSGTGVIEAFF	TGTGCCAGCAGCTCCGGGACAGGGGTTATTGAAGCTTTCTTT
TRBD1	few	TRBV3-1	TRBJ2-7	CASSQAVGQGPYEQYF	TGTGCCAGCAGCCAAGCCGTAGGACAGGGTCCCTACGAGCAGTACTTC
-	-	TRBV6-5	TRBJ1-1	CASSYRLSSGARNTEAFF	TGTGCCAGCAGTTATCGGCTATCTTCCGGGGCTCGGAACACTGAAGCTTTCTTT
-	-	TRBV4-1	TRBJ2-5	CASSQEGRRETQYF	TGCGCCAGCAGCCAAGAGGGACGTCGAGAAACCCAGTACTTC
TRBD1	few	TRBV10-1	TRBJ2-1	CASSDDRVNEQFF	TGCGCCAGCAGTGATGACAGGGTCAATGAGCAGTTCTTC
-	many	TRBV7-2	TRBJ1-2	CASSLTRDGYTF	TGTGCCAGCAGCTTAACCAGGGATGGCTACACCTTC
TRBD2	few	TRBV20-1	TRBJ2-3	CSASYGRTSGRRVDTQYF	TGCAGTGCTAGCTACGGTAGGACTAGCGGGAGGCGTGTAGATACGCAGTATTTT
TRBD2	few	TRBV11-2	TRBJ2-3	CASSLGLAGWDTQYF	TGTGCCAGCAGCCTGGGGCTAGCGGGATGGGATACGCAGTATTTT
-	-	TRBV18	TRBJ1-5	CASSLQAGDKGPQHF	TGTGCCAGCTCGCTGCAAGCAGGGGATAAAGGTCCCCAGCATTTT
TRBD2	-	TRBV3-1	TRBJ2-5	CASSQDASGGLTQYF	TGTGCCAGCAGCCAAGATGCTAGCGGGGGGTTGACCCAGTACTTC
-	-	TRBV28	TRBJ2-2	CASTTRVLGGRELFF	TGTGCCAGCACTACCCGAGTCCTGGGGGGCAGGGAGCTGTTTTTT
-	many	TRBV6-2/TRBV6-3	TRBJ2-1	CASSYRASGYNEQFF	TGTGCCAGCAGTTACCGGGCTAGTGGCTACAATGAGCAGTTCTTC
-	few	TRBV3-1	TRBJ2-2	CASSQEATPNTGELFF	TGTGCCAGCAGCCAAGAGGCTACCCCGAACACCGGGGAGCTGTTTTTT
-	-	TRBV12-3/TRBV12-4	TRBJ1-5	CASKQKDFSNQPQHF	TGTGCCAGCAAACAGAAGGATTTCAGCAATCAGCCCCAGCATTTT
-	few	TRBV18	TRBJ2-7	CASSPPSGTYEQYF	TGTGCCAGCTCACCACCATCGGGGACCTACGAGCAGTACTTC
-	-	TRBV2	TRBJ2-7	CASSDLSGRDSYEQYF	TGTGCCAGCAGTGATTTATCGGGACGGGATTCCTACGAGCAGTACTTC
TRBD2	few	TRBV11-1	TRBJ2-3	CASSLGVLAGASSTDTQYF	TGTGCCAGCAGCTTAGGAGTGCTAGCGGGGGCCTCTAGCACAGATACGCAGTATTTT
TRBD2	-	TRBV3-1	TRBJ2-1	CASRGLAVVDEQFF	TGTGCCAGCAGGGGACTAGCGGTTGTCGATGAGCAGTTCTTC
-	-	TRBV7-9	TRBJ2-5	CASSPSEVRETQYF	TGTGCCAGCAGCCCTTCGGAAGTGAGGGAGACCCAGTACTTC
-	-	TRBV29-1	TRBJ2-3	CSVPPREGTDTQYF	TGCAGCGTTCCCCCAAGGGAAGGCACAGATACGCAGTATTTT
-	-	TRBV7-3	TRBJ2-1	CASSLRAASPIKNEQFF	TGTGCCAGCAGCTTAAGGGCGGCTAGCCCCATCAAGAATGAGCAGTTCTTC
-	many	TRBV7-9	TRBJ1-1	CASSLGVGNTEAFF	TGTGCCAGCAGCTTAGGGGTGGGGAACACTGAAGCTTTCTTT